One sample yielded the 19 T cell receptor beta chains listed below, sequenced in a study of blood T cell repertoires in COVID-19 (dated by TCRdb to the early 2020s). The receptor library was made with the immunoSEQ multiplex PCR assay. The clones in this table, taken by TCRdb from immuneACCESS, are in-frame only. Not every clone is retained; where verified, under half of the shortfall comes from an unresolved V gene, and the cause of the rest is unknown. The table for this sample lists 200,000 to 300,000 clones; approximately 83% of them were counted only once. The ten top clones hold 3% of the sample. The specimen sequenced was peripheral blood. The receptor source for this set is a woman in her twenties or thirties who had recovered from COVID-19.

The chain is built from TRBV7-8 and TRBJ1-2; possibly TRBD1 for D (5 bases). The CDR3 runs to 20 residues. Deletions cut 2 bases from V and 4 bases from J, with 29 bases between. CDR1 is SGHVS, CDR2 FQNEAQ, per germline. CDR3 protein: CASSLSYRHGTKPIAYGYTF. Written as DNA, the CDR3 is TGTGCCAGCAGCTTATCCTACCGACATGGGACTAAACCTATAGCCTATGGCTACACCTTC.

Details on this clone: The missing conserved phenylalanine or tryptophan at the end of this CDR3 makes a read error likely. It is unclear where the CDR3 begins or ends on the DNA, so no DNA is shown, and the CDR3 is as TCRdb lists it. The CDR3 reads CASSGGPN. The V and J genes are TRBV2 and TRBJ1-3; TRBD1, as called in the table, went unchecked against the DNA. The CDR3 length equals 8 residues, ends included. The germline V gene encodes CDR1 SNHLY and CDR2 FYNNEI.

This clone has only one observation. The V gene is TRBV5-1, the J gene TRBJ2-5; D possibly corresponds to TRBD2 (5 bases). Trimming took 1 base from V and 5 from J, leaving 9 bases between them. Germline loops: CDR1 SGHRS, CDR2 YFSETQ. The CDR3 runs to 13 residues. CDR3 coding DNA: TGCGCCAGCAGCTTGACTAGTACGGAGACCCAGTACTTC. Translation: CASSLTSTETQYF.

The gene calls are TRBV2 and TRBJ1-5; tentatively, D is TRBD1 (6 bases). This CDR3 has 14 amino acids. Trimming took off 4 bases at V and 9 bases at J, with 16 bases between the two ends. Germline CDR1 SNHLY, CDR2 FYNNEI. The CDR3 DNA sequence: TGTGCCAGCAGTGTACAGGGTTCCGATCTGCCCCAGCATTTT. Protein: CASSVQGSDLPQHF.

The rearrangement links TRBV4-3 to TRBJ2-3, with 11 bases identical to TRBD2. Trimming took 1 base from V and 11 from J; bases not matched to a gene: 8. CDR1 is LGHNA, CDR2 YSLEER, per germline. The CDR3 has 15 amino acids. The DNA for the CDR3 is TGCGCCAGCAGCCAAGTTTCTAGCGGGGGGCCTCGGCAGTATTTT. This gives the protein CASSQVSSGGPRQYF.

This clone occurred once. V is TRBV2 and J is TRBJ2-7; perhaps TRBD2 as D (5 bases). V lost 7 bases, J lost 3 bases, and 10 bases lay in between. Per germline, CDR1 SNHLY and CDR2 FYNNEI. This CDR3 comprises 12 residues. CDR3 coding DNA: TGTGCCAGCACGGGGAGAAACTACGAGCAGTACTTC. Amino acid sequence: CASTGRNYEQYF. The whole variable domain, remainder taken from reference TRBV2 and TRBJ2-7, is EPEVTQTPSHQVTQMGQEVILRCVPISNHLYFYWYRQILGQKVEFLVSFYNNEISEKSEIFDDQFSVERPDGSNFTLKIRSTKLEDSAMYFCASTGRNYEQYFGPGTRLTVT.

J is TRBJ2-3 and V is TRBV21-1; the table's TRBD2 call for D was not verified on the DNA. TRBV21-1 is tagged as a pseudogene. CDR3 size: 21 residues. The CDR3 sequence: CASSKVVAVSGGPECTDTQYF. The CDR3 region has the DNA TGTGCCAGCAGCAAAGTTGTCGCGGTTAGCGGGGGGCCGGAGTGCACAGATACGCAGTATTTT.

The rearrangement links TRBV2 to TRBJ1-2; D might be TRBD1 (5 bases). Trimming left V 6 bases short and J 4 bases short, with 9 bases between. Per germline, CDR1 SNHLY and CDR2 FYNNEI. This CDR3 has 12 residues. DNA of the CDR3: TGTGCCAGCAGCGGAGGGGTCTATGGCTACACCTTC. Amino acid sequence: CASSGGVYGYTF.

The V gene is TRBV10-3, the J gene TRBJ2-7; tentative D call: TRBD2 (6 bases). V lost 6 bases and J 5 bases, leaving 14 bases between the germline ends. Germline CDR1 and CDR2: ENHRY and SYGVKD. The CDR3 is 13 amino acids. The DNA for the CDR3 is TGTGCCATCAGAGGAGGGGAGAGGGACGAGCAGTACTTC. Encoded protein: CAIRGGERDEQYF.

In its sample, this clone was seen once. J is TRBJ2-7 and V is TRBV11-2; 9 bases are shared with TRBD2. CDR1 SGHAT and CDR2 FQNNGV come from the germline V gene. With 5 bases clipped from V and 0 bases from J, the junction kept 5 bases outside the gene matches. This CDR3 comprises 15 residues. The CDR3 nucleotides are TGTGCCAGCAGCAAAGTAGCGGGGGTCTCCTACGAGCAGTACTTC. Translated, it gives CASSKVAGVSYEQYF.

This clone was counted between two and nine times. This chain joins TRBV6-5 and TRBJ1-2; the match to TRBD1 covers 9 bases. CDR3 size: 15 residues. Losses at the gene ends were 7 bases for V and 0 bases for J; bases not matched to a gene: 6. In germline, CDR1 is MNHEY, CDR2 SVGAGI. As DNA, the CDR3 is TGTGCCAGCACCACGGGACAGGGAGCTAACTATGGCTACACCTTC. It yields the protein CASTTGQGANYGYTF.

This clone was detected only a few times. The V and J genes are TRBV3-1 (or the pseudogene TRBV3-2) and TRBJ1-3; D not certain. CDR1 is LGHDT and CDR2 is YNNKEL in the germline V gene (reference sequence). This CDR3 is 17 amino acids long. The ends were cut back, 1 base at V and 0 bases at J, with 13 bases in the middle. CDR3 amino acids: CASSQGLEVYSGNTIYF. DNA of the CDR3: TGTGCCAGCAGCCAAGGGTTGGAGGTCTACTCTGGAAACACCATATATTTT.

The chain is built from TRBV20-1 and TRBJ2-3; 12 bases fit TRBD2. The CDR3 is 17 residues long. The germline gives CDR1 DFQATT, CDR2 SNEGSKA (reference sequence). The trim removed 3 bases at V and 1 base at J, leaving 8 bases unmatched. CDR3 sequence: CSASVLLAGGRTDTQYF. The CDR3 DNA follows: TGCAGTGCTAGTGTACTTCTAGCGGGGGGGCGCACAGATACGCAGTATTTT.

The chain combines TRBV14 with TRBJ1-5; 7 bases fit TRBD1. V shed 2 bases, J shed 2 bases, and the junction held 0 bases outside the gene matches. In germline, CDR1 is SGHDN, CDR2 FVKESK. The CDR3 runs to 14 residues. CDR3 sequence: CASSQTGGNQPQHF. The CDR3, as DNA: TGTGCCAGCAGCCAAACAGGGGGCAATCAGCCCCAGCATTTT.

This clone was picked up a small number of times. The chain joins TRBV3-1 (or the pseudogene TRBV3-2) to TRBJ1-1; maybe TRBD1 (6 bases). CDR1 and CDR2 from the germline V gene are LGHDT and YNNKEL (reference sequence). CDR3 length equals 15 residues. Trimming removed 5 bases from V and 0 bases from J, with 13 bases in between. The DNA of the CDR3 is TGTGCCAGCAGCAAGAGGGGACAACTGAACACTGAAGCTTTCTTT. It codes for CASSKRGQLNTEAFF.

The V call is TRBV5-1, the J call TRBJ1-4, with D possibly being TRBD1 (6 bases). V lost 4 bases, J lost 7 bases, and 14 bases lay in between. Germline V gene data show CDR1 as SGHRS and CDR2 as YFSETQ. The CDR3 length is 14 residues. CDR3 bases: TGCGCCAGCAGCCTGGAAGGGGGTGTTGAAAAACTGTTTTTT. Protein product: CASSLEGGVEKLFF.

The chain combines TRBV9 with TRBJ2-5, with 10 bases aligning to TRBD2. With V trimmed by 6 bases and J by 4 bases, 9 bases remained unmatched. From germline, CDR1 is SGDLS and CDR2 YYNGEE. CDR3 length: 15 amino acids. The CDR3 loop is CASNSGGAGGETQYF. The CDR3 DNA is TGTGCCAGCAACAGCGGGGGGGCCGGGGGAGAGACCCAGTACTTC.

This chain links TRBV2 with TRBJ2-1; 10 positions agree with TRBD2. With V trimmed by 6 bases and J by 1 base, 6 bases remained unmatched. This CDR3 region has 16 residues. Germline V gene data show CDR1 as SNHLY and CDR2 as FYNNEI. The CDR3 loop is CASRVTSGASYNEQFF. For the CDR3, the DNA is TGTGCCAGCAGAGTAACTAGCGGGGCTTCCTACAATGAGCAGTTCTTC.

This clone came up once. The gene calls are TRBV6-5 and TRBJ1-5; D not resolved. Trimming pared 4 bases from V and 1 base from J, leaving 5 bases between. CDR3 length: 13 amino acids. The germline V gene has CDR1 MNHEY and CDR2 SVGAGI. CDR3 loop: CASSWQSNQPQHF. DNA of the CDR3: TGTGCCAGCAGTTGGCAAAGCAATCAGCCCCAGCATTTT.